These 10 T cell receptor beta chains originate from one sample sequenced in a study of PD-L1 blockade in urothelial cancer. This table comes from immunoSEQ multiplex PCR, and its TCRdb copy is limited to in-frame clones, with some not included. The sample records about 110,000 clones, approximately 85% being singletons. Material: PBMCs, obtained around atezolizumab (anti-PD-L1) treatment. The receptor set was obtained from a man between 50 and 59 years old with urothelial cancer.

The chain carries TRBV11-2 and TRBJ2-5; TRBD1 matches 9 bases. The CDR3 is made up of 15 amino acids. Germline CDR1 reads SGHAT; CDR2 reads FQNNGV. The ends lost 5 bases at V and 2 bases at J; junction bases unmatched: 6. In nucleotides, the CDR3 is TGTGCCAGCAGCCTGGGACAGGGTGTACAAGAGACCCAGTACTTC. It codes for CASSLGQGVQETQYF. Using reference TRBV11-2 and TRBJ2-5 for the parts outside the CDR3, the full variable domain is EAGVAQSPRYKIIEKRQSVAFWCNPISGHATLYWYQQILGQGPKLLIQFQNNGVVDDSQLPKDRFSAERLKGVDSTLKIQPAKLEDSAVYLCASSLGQGVQETQYFGPGTRLLVL.

Only one count was recorded for this clone. The gene calls are TRBV18 and TRBJ2-1; perhaps TRBD2 as D (6 bases). The V gene's germline CDR1 is KGHSH and CDR2 LQKENI. The CDR3 has 15 residues. Between the trimmed V and J ends, which lost 4 bases and 0 bases, there was a span of 10 bases. The DNA for the CDR3 is TGTGCCAGCTCACTGCTAGCGAGCTCCTACAATGAGCAGTTCTTC. It is translated as CASSLLASSYNEQFF.

This clone was observed once. This rearrangement joins TRBV28 to TRBJ2-1; D is perhaps TRBD2 (7 bases). The germline V and J ends were trimmed by 4 bases and 0 bases, with 22 bases remaining between them. CDR1 and CDR2 from the germline V gene are MDHEN and SYDVKM. The CDR3 contains 19 residues. CDR3 protein: CASSYQRRGGKSSYNEQFF. In DNA, the CDR3 is TGTGCCAGCAGTTACCAGCGGAGGGGGGGGAAGAGCTCCTACAATGAGCAGTTCTTC.

The CDR3 sequence is CASSPGFYGYTF. The CDR3 DNA is TGTGCCAGCAGCCCAGGATTCTATGGCTACACCTTC. The chain combines TRBV28 with TRBJ1-2; D uncertain. Germline assignment: CDR1 MDHEN and CDR2 SYDVKM. Trimming removed 6 bases from V and 4 bases from J, with 9 bases in between. The CDR3 is 12 amino acids.

CDR3 amino acids: CASSYRDRVNTEAFF. The CDR3 DNA is TGTGCCAGCAGTTACCGAGACAGGGTGAACACTGAAGCTTTCTTT. V and J are TRBV6-5 and TRBJ1-1; the match to TRBD1 covers 7 bases. CDR1 and CDR2 from the germline V gene are MNHEY and SVGAGI. CDR3 length: 15 residues. Trimming took 2 bases from V and 0 from J; bases not matched to a gene: 3.

This clone was counted a few times. The V gene is TRBV6-6, the J gene TRBJ1-6; 8 positions match TRBD1. The CDR3 totals 14 residues. Germline V CDR1 and CDR2: MNHNY, SVGAGI (reference sequence). Trimming took 8 bases from V and 6 from J; bases not matched to a gene: 6. The DNA for the CDR3 is TGTGCCAGCGAGGACAGGGCGGGTAATTCACCCCTCCACTTT. Translated, it gives CASEDRAGNSPLHF.

This clone was observed a handful of times. V gene TRBV7-2 combines with J gene TRBJ1-4; perhaps TRBD1 as D (6 bases). The ends were cut back, 1 base at V and 5 bases at J, with 8 bases in the middle. Germline assignment: CDR1 SGHTA and CDR2 FQGNSA. The CDR3 is 14 amino acids. CDR3 nucleotides: TGTGCCAGCAGCTTAGACAGGGCCAATGAAAAACTGTTTTTT. Protein product: CASSLDRANEKLFF.

This chain joins TRBV2 and TRBJ2-3, with TRBD2 matching over 7 bases. This CDR3 is 14 amino acids long. The ends lost 6 bases at V and 1 base at J; junction bases unmatched: 4. Germline values: CDR1 SNHLY, CDR2 FYNNEI. The CDR3 DNA reads as TGTGCCAGCAGGAAGACTAGCCGCACAGATACGCAGTATTTT. Translation gives CASRKTSRTDTQYF.

The chain links TRBV7-6 to TRBJ2-5, with 14 positions matching TRBD2. V gave up 5 bases and J gave up 0 bases; unmatched junction bases: 5. The CDR3 sequence is 17 residues long. Germline values: CDR1 SGHVS, CDR2 FNYEAQ. The CDR3 DNA reads TGTGCCAGCAGCCCAGGACTAGCGGGAGGATACCAAGAGACCCAGTACTTC. Its translation: CASSPGLAGGYQETQYF.

This clone was observed a handful of times. V and J are TRBV29-1 and TRBJ2-3, with TRBD2 as a possible D gene (7 bases). The CDR3 loop spans 15 amino acids. V was clipped by 7 bases and J by 5 bases, with 22 bases between them. Germline V CDR1 and CDR2: SQVTM, ANQGSEA. The CDR3 DNA reads TGCAGCGCCCGACTAGCACAGGGAGACGGAGATACGCAGTATTTT. Translating it yields CSARLAQGDGDTQYF.